The clone carrying this T cell receptor beta chain was seen repeatedly, ten times or more. Its specificity is unknown. The sample is drawn from a study of T cells after yellow fever vaccination. At the level of the study: Fractions of limited cellularity were prepared by means of SMART-Seq v4 Ultra Low Input. Overall study results and limits: Researchers noted that a small share of clonotypes showed up in both CD4 and CD8 compartments. The booster saw the reappearance of most primary-vaccination clones (more than 95% CD4, about 88% CD8).

TCRdb re-analysed the 5' RACE reads in MiXCR, keeping a single row per CDR3 protein. The table lists approximately 330,000 distinct CDR3 sequences, about 4% of them singletons, with roughly 24% in the top ten. CDR3 length: 15 residues. Germline CDR1 SGHTA, CDR2 FQGNSA. V was pared by 4 bases and J by 5 bases, with 9 bases of the junction left unmatched. The rearrangement links TRBV7-2 to TRBJ2-5; TRBD2 matches 8 bases. Sample: PBMCs, taken 5 days after the yellow fever booster vaccination. The clonotype comes from a man aged 18 to 30 who received the YFV17D yellow fever vaccine. The CDR3 sequence is CASSSVRGAWETQYF. The DNA of the CDR3 is TGTGCCAGCAGCTCCGTGCGGGGGGCCTGGGAGACCCAGTACTTC.